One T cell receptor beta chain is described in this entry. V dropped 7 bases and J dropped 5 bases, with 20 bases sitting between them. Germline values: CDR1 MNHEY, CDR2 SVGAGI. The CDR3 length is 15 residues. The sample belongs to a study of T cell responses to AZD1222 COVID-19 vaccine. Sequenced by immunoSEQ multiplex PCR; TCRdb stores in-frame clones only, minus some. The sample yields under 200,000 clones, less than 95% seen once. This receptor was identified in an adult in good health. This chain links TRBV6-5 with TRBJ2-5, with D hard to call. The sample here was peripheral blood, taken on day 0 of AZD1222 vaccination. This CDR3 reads CASNQEGLVRETQYF. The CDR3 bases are TGTGCCAGCAACCAAGAAGGGCTGGTGAGGGAGACCCAGTACTTC.